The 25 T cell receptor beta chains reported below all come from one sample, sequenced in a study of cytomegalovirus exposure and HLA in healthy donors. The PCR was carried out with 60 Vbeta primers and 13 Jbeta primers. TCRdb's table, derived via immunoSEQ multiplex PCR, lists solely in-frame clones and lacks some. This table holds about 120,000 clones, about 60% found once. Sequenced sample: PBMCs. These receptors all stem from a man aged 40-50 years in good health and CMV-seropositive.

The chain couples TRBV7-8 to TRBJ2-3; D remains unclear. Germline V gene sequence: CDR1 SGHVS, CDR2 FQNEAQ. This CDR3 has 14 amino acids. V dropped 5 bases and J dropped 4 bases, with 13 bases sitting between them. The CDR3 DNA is TGTGCCAGCAGCCCACGGTTGCCCGCAGATACGCAGTATTTT. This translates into CASSPRLPADTQYF.

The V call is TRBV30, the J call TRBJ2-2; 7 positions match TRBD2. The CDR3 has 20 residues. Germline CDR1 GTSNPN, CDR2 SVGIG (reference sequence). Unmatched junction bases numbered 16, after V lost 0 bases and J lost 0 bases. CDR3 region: CAWSVKGLAAPFANTGELFF. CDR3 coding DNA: TGTGCCTGGAGTGTAAAGGGTCTAGCGGCCCCGTTCGCGAACACCGGGGAGCTGTTTTTT.

The CDR3 nucleotides are TGTGCCAGCAGGGGGGACTTCTACTCTGGAAACACCATATATTTT. Protein product: CASRGDFYSGNTIYF. The chain joins TRBV27 to TRBJ1-3, with a weak D call TRBD1 (5 bases). The V gene's germline CDR1 is MNHEY and CDR2 SMNVEV (reference sequence). This CDR3 has 15 amino acids. The V end lost 6 bases, the J end lost 0 bases, and 12 bases lay between the germline ends.

The CDR3 coding sequence is TGTGCCGTCTCGGCCCAGGGCACAGATACGCAGTATTTT. Its protein is CAVSAQGTDTQYF. This rearrangement joins TRBV19 to TRBJ2-3; D remains unclear. CDR1 and CDR2 from the germline V gene are LNHDA and SQIVND (reference sequence). The CDR3 totals 13 residues. The germline V and J ends were trimmed by 11 bases and 1 base, with 13 bases remaining between them.

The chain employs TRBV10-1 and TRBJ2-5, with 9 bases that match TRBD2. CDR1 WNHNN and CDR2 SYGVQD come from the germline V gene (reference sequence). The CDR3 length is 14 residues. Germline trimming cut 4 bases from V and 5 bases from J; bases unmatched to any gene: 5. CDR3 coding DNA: TGCGCCAGCAGTGGCTCCAGCGGGGGGGAGACCCAGTACTTC. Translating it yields CASSGSSGGETQYF.

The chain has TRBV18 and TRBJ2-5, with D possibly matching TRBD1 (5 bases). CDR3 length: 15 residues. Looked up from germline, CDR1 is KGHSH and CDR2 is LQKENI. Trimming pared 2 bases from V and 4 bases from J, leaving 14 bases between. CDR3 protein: CASSPNGWGRETQYF. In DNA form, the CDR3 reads TGTGCCAGCTCACCAAACGGCTGGGGCCGAGAGACCCAGTACTTC.

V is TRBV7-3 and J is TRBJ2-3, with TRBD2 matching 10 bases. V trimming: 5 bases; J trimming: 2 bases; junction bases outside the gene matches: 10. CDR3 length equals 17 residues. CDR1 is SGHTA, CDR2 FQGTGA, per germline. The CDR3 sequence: CASSPGPLAGLTDTQYF. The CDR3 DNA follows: TGTGCCAGCAGCCCCGGTCCACTAGCGGGGCTCACAGATACGCAGTATTTT.

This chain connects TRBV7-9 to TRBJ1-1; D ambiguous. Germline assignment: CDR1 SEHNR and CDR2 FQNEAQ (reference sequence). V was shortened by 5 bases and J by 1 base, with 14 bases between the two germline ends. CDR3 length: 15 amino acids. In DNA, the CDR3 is TGTGCCAGCAGCCCCGCGGGGATTCGGAACACTGAAGCTTTCTTT. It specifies CASSPAGIRNTEAFF.

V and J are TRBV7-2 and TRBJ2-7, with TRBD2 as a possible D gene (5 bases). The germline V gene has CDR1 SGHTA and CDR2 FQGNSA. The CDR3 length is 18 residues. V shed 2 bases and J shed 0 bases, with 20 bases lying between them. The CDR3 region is CASSLWASRDTSSYEQYF. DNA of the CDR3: TGTGCCAGCAGCTTATGGGCATCACGAGACACTAGCTCCTACGAGCAGTACTTC.

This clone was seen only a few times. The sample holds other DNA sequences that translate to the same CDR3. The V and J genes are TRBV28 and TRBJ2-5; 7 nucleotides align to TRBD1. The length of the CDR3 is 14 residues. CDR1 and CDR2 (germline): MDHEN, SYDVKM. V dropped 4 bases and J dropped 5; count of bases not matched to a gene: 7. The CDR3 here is CASSYGQARETQYF. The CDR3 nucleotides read TGTGCCAGCAGTTACGGACAGGCCCGGGAGACCCAGTACTTC.

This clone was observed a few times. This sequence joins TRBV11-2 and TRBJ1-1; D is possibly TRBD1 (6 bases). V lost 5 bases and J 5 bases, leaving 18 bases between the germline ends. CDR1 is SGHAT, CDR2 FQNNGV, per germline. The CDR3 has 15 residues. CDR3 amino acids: CASSGVRGRGTEAFF. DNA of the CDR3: TGTGCCAGCAGCGGGGTGCGGGGGCGAGGAACTGAAGCTTTCTTT.

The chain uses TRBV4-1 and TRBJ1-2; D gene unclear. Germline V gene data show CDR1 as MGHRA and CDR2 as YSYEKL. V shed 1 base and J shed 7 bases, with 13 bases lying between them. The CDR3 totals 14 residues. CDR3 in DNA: TGCGCCAGCAGCCAAGTCCCCGGGGTCCCTGGCTACACCTTC. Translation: CASSQVPGVPGYTF.

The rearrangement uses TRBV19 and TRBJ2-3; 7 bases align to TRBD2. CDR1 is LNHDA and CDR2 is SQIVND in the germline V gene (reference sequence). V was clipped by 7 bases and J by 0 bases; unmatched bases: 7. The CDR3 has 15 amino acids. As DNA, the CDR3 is TGTGCCAGTAAAGGTAGCGGGTATAGCACAGATACGCAGTATTTT. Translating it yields CASKGSGYSTDTQYF.

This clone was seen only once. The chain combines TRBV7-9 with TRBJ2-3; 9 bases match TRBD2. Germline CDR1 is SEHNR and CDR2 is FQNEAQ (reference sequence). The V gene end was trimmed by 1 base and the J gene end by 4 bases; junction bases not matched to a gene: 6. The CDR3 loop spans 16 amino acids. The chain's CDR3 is CASSLVRLAGSDTQYF. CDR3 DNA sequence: TGTGCCAGCAGCTTAGTTCGTCTAGCGGGGTCAGATACGCAGTATTTT.

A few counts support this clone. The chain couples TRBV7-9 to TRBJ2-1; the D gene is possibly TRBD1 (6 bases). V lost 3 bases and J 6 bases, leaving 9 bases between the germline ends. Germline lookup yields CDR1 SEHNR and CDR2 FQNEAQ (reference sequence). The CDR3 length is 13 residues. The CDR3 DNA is TGTGCCAGCAGCTTCCCACAGGGCAATGAGCAGTTCTTC. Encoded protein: CASSFPQGNEQFF. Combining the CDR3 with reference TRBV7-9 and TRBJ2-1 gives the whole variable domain DTGVSQNPRHKITKRGQNVTFRCDPISEHNRLYWYRQTLGQGPEFLTYFQNEAQLEKSRLLSDRFSAERPKGSFSTLEIQRTEQGDSAMYLCASSFPQGNEQFFGPGTRLTVL.

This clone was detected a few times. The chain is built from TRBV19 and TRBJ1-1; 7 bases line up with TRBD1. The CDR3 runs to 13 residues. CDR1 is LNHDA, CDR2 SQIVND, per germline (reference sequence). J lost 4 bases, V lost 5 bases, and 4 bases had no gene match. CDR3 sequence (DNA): TGTGCCAGTAGTTTTCGGGACAGCACTGAAGCTTTCTTT. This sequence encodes CASSFRDSTEAFF.

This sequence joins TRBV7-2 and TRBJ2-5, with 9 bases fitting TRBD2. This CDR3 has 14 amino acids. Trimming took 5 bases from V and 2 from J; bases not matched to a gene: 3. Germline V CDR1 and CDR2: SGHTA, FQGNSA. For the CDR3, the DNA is TGTGCCAGCAGCCCTAGCGGGGTACAAGAGACCCAGTACTTC. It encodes CASSPSGVQETQYF.

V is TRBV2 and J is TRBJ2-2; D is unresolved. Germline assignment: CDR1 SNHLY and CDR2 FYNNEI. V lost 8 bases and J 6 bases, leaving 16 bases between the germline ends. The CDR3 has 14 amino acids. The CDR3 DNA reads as TGTGCCAGCCTCAGCCCCGCTCGGGCCGGGGAGCTGTTTTTT. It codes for CASLSPARAGELFF.

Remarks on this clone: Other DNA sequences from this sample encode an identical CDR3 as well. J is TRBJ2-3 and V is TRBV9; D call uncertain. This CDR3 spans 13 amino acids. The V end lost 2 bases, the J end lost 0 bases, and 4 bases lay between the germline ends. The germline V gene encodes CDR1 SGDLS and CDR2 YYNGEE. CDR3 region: CASSVSSTDTQYF. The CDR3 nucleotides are TGTGCCAGCAGCGTTTCTAGCACAGATACGCAGTATTTT.

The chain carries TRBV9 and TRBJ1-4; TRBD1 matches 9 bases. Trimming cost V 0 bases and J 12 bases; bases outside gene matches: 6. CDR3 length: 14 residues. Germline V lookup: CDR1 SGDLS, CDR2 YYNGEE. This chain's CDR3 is CASSVETGGLELFF. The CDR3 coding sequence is TGTGCCAGCAGCGTAGAGACAGGGGGGTTGGAACTGTTTTTT. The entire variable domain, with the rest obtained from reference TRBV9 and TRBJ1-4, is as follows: DSGVTQTPKHLITATGQRVTLRCSPRSGDLSVYWYQQSLDQGLQFLIQYYNGEERAKGNILERFSAQQFPDLHSELNLSSLELGDSALYFCASSVETGGLELFFGSGTQLSVL.

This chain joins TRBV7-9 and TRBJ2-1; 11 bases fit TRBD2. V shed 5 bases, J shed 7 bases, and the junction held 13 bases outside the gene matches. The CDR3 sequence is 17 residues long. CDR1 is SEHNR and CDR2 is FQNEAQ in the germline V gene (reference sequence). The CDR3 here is CASSPRPWTSGLNEQFF. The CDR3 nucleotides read TGTGCCAGCAGCCCCCGGCCTTGGACTAGCGGGCTAAATGAGCAGTTCTTC.

CDR3 in amino acids: CSATDGYGYTF. The CDR3 nucleotides read TGCAGTGCAACCGACGGGTATGGCTACACCTTC. V is TRBV20-1 and J is TRBJ1-2; D unclear. Germline CDR1 is DFQATT and CDR2 is SNEGSKA (reference sequence). Trimming removed 6 bases from V and 5 bases from J, with 10 bases in between. The CDR3 is 11 residues long.

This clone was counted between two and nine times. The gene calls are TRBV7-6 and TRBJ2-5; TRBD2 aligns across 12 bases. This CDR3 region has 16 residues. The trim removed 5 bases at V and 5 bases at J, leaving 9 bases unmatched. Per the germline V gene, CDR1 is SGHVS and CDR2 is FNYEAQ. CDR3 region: CASSLGPGLAGETQYF. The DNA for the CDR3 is TGTGCCAGCAGCCTAGGCCCGGGACTAGCGGGTGAGACCCAGTACTTC.

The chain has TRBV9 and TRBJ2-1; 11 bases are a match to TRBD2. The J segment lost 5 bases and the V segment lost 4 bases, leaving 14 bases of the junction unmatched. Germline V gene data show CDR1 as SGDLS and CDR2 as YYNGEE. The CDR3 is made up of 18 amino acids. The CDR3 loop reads CASSIPLLAGDRNNEQFF. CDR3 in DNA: TGTGCCAGCAGCATCCCCTTACTAGCGGGAGACCGCAACAATGAGCAGTTCTTC.

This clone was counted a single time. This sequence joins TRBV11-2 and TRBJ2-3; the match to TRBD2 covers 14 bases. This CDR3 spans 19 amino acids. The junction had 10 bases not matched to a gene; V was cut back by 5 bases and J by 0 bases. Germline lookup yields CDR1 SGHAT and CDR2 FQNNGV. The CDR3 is CASSTRTSGGLISTDTQYF. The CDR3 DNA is TGTGCCAGCAGCACGAGGACTAGCGGGGGGCTAATAAGCACAGATACGCAGTATTTT.